This is a list of T cell receptor beta chains from one sample in a study of shared clonotypes between healthy human individuals. Libraries were prepared by immunoSEQ multiplex PCR; TCRdb keeps only in-frame clonotypes and omits some of them. The table shows millions of clones, with just over 90% occurring only once. Sequencing used naive CD4+ T cells from PBMCs. The source is a man between 18 and 29 years old in good health. Some clones in this sample may be carry-over from other donors' samples. Both conserved end residues are part of each CDR3. A D gene is named only where the DNA matches it firmly. Size is stated for part of the rows, as once, few or many counts, or as a class when the clone is expanded.

v_gene	abundance	d_gene	j_gene	len	CDR3nt	CDR3aa
TRBV7-3	.	.	TRBJ2-3	16	TGTGCCAGCAGCTTTGGAGGAAGGGCCCGCACAGATACGCAGTATTTT	CASSFGGRARTDTQYF
TRBV29-1	.	.	TRBJ1-1	12	TGCAGCGTTGAAGTTGTGAGCACTGAAGCTTTCTTT	CSVEVVSTEAFF
TRBV28	once	.	TRBJ2-2	15	TGTGCCAGCAGTTTAGGTGGAGGGAGCACCGGGGAGCTGTTTTTT	CASSLGGGSTGELFF
TRBV7-2	.	TRBD1	TRBJ2-5	14	TGTGCCAGCAGCCTATACAGGGGACAAGAGACCCAGTACTTC	CASSLYRGQETQYF
TRBV7-9	.	.	TRBJ2-3	12	TGTGCCAGCAGCTTAGCTACAGATACGCAGTATTTT	CASSLATDTQYF
TRBV19	.	.	TRBJ1-1	14	TGTGCCAGTAGTTTCAGCCGGGGTCGTACTGAAGCTTTCTTT	CASSFSRGRTEAFF
TRBV5-1	.	.	TRBJ2-3	14	TGCGCCAGCAGCTCGTTCTCTAGCACAGATACGCAGTATTTT	CASSSFSSTDTQYF
TRBV7-2	.	TRBD2	TRBJ2-1	15	TGTGCCAGCAGCTTATCTAGCGGGAACCTTGGTGAGCAGTTCTTC	CASSLSSGNLGEQFF
TRBV5-4	.	TRBD1	TRBJ1-3	17	TGTGCCAGCAGCTTGGGTGGGACAGGGGGATCTGGAAACACCATATATTTT	CASSLGGTGGSGNTIYF
TRBV19	.	TRBD1	TRBJ1-2	13	TGTGCCAGTAGCCAACAGGGGTACTATGGCTACACCTTC	CASSQQGYYGYTF
TRBV5-4	.	TRBD2	TRBJ2-1	17	TGTGCCAGCAGCTCCCGGGCCAACGCGGGGGGTAGGGATGAGCAGTTCTTC	CASSSRANAGGRDEQFF
TRBV30	.	TRBD2	TRBJ2-1	18	TGTGCCTGGAGTGCAACAAAGACTAGCGGGATGGGTTGGAATGAGCAGTTCTTC	CAWSATKTSGMGWNEQFF
TRBV6-5	.	.	TRBJ1-1	15	TGTGCCAGCAGTCTCAATAGGGCCGGCGGCACTGAAGCTTTCTTT	CASSLNRAGGTEAFF
TRBV18	.	.	TRBJ1-1	14	TGTGCCAGCTCACCGACAGCCTTGAACACTGAAGCTTTCTTT	CASSPTALNTEAFF
TRBV5-1	.	.	TRBJ2-2	16	TGCGCCAGCAGCTTGGATGGGAGGACCCGGACCGGGGAGCTGTTTTTT	CASSLDGRTRTGELFF
TRBV6-1	.	TRBD1	TRBJ1-3	14	TGTGCCAGCAGGGACAGGGGGCGTGGAAACACCATATATTTT	CASRDRGRGNTIYF
TRBV5-6	.	TRBD1	TRBJ1-2	15	TGTGCCAGCAGCTTGGGGACAGGGGCTAAGTATGGCTACACCTTC	CASSLGTGAKYGYTF
TRBV5-1	.	TRBD1	TRBJ2-7	14	TGCGCCAGCAGCTTGGGTGGACAGGGTAACGAGCAGTACTTC	CASSLGGQGNEQYF
TRBV5-1	.	.	TRBJ1-3	15	TGCGCCAGCAGCTTGGGACCGACCTCTGGAAACACCATATATTTT	CASSLGPTSGNTIYF
TRBV5-1	.	.	TRBJ2-7	13	TGCGCCAGCAGCCCCGGGACAAACTACGAGCAGTACTTC	CASSPGTNYEQYF
TRBV5-8	.	.	TRBJ1-1	16	TGTGCCAGCATCCTCTTGGGGGGGGAATTGAACACTGAAGCTTTCTTT	CASILLGGELNTEAFF
TRBV5-1	once	.	TRBJ2-4	13	TGCGCCAGCAGCTCGGACGGGGAAAACATTCAGTACTTC	CASSSDGENIQYF
TRBV28	.	.	TRBJ2-7	14	TGTGCCAGCAGCCGAACAGGGCCCAGAGGCGAGCAGTACTTC	CASSRTGPRGEQYF
TRBV14	.	.	TRBJ1-2	16	TGTGCCAGCAGCCAAGGACAGGCCCTTCTTAACTATGGCTACACCTTC	CASSQGQALLNYGYTF
TRBV18	.	TRBD1	TRBJ2-7	14	TGTGCCAGCTCACTAGGACAGGACTCCTACGAGCAGTACTTC	CASSLGQDSYEQYF
TRBV29-1	few	.	TRBJ1-1	11	TGCAGCGTGAACAGGAACACTGAAGCTTTCTTT	CSVNRNTEAFF